These T cell receptor beta chains were read from a single sample in a study of blood T cell repertoires in COVID-19. Generated by immunoSEQ multiplex PCR, the TCRdb table keeps only in-frame clones and is missing some. The data show 200,000 to 250,000 clones, around four fifths seen once. The sample consisted of peripheral blood. Receptors originate from a man between 25 and 39 years old with active or convalescent COVID-19. Both conserved end residues are part of each CDR3. Each record gives: V gene, D gene, clone size, J gene, CDR3 protein, CDR3 DNA. D genes are given only for firm matches. A row's size may be missing; if present it is once, few, many or a size class.

V: TRBV9
D: -
size: few
J: TRBJ2-3
CDR3: CASGARDTQYF
DNA: TGTGCCAGCGGGGCAAGGGATACGCAGTATTTT

V: TRBV4-2
D: -
size: -
J: TRBJ2-7
CDR3: CASSFQGEQYF
DNA: TGTGCCAGCAGCTTTCAGGGGGAGCAGTACTTC

V: TRBV6-5
D: -
size: -
J: TRBJ2-2
CDR3: CASSYGQGRNTGELFF
DNA: TGTGCCAGCAGTTATGGCCAGGGGCGGAACACCGGGGAGCTGTTTTTT

V: TRBV27
D: -
size: -
J: TRBJ2-2
CDR3: CASRIAGELFF
DNA: TGTGCCAGCAGGATAGCCGGGGAGCTGTTTTTT

V: TRBV30
D: TRBD2
size: few
J: TRBJ2-2
CDR3: CAWSGSASGTGELFF
DNA: TGTGCCTGGAGTGGTTCGGCTAGCGGGACCGGGGAGCTGTTTTTT

V: TRBV4-2
D: -
size: -
J: TRBJ1-3
CDR3: CASSHLGGHSGNTIYF
DNA: TGTGCCAGCAGCCACCTAGGGGGTCATTCTGGAAACACCATATATTTT

V: TRBV3-1/TRBV3-2
D: -
size: -
J: TRBJ2-3
CDR3: CASSPSEAADTQYF
DNA: TGTGCCAGCAGCCCATCTGAGGCAGCAGATACGCAGTATTTT

V: TRBV6-2/TRBV6-3
D: TRBD2
size: few
J: TRBJ2-1
CDR3: CASSFPLAGVIGEQFF
DNA: TGTGCCAGCAGTTTCCCCCTAGCGGGAGTGATAGGGGAGCAGTTCTTC

V: TRBV9
D: -
size: -
J: TRBJ2-7
CDR3: CASSPAGQISSYEQYF
DNA: TGTGCCAGCAGCCCTGCGGGGCAGATCAGCTCCTACGAGCAGTACTTC

V: TRBV7-6
D: -
size: -
J: TRBJ1-4
CDR3: CASMGGDEKLFF
DNA: TGTGCCAGCATGGGGGGGGATGAAAAACTGTTTTTT

V: TRBV5-6
D: -
size: -
J: TRBJ2-5
CDR3: CASSLDTRSGGTQYF
DNA: TGTGCCAGCAGCTTGGACACCCGGTCCGGCGGGACCCAGTACTTC

V: TRBV7-9
D: -
size: -
J: TRBJ1-2
CDR3: CASSFGGYYGYTF
DNA: TGTGCCAGCAGCTTCGGGGGGTACTATGGCTACACCTTC

V: TRBV3-1/TRBV3-2
D: TRBD1
size: -
J: TRBJ1-1
CDR3: CASGTGNMNTEAFF
DNA: TGTGCCAGCGGGACAGGGAACATGAACACTGAAGCTTTCTTT

V: TRBV7-9
D: -
size: -
J: TRBJ2-7
CDR3: CASSLLAAQGQQYF
DNA: TGTGCCAGCAGCTTACTAGCGGCTCAGGGGCAGCAGTACTTC

V: TRBV5-4
D: -
size: -
J: TRBJ2-1
CDR3: CASSLAVTGDEQFF
DNA: TGTGCCAGCAGCTTGGCAGTAACCGGGGATGAGCAGTTCTTC

V: TRBV7-9
D: TRBD1
size: -
J: TRBJ1-2
CDR3: CASSDRGRPPNYGYTF
DNA: TGTGCCAGCAGCGACAGGGGGCGCCCCCCTAACTATGGCTACACCTTC

V: TRBV7-2
D: TRBD2
size: once
J: TRBJ2-4
CDR3: CASSSAWTSGMGKNIQYF
DNA: TGTGCCAGCAGCTCGGCGTGGACTAGCGGGATGGGGAAAAACATTCAGTACTTC

V: TRBV5-1
D: -
size: -
J: TRBJ2-1
CDR3: CASSPYTPGQGGNEQFF
DNA: TGCGCCAGCAGCCCCTACACCCCTGGACAGGGAGGGAATGAGCAGTTCTTC

V: TRBV5-5
D: -
size: -
J: TRBJ2-7
CDR3: CASSLPGGEGDF
DNA: TGTGCCAGCAGCTTGCCAGGAGGGGAAGGGGACTTC

V: TRBV10-2
D: -
size: -
J: TRBJ2-2
CDR3: CASRGDKESGELFF
DNA: TGCGCCTCCAGAGGGGACAAAGAAAGCGGGGAGCTGTTTTTT

V: TRBV7-2
D: -
size: -
J: TRBJ2-3
CDR3: CASSSLGWGNTDTQYF
DNA: TGTGCCAGCAGCTCACTAGGTTGGGGAAACACAGATACGCAGTATTTT

V: TRBV6-5
D: -
size: -
J: TRBJ1-2
CDR3: CASSYRGSFGYTF
DNA: TGTGCCAGCAGTTACAGGGGATCCTTTGGCTACACCTTC

V: TRBV4-3
D: TRBD1
size: -
J: TRBJ1-6
CDR3: CASSQRTGRNSPLHF
DNA: TGCGCCAGCAGCCAACGGACAGGGAGGAATTCACCCCTCCACTTT

V: TRBV5-5
D: TRBD2
size: -
J: TRBJ2-3
CDR3: CASSFGQRGGADTQYF
DNA: TGTGCCAGCAGCTTCGGCCAGCGGGGGGGCGCAGATACGCAGTATTTT

V: TRBV19
D: -
size: -
J: TRBJ1-6
CDR3: CASSAGNSPLHF
DNA: TGTGCCAGTAGCGCAGGGAATTCACCCCTCCACTTT

V: TRBV20-1
D: -
size: -
J: TRBJ2-7
CDR3: CSPSQGHEQYF
DNA: TGCAGTCCCTCACAGGGACACGAGCAGTACTTC

V: TRBV19
D: TRBD2
size: -
J: TRBJ2-1
CDR3: CASSPGGFSYNEQFF
DNA: TGTGCCAGTAGCCCGGGGGGATTCTCCTACAATGAGCAGTTCTTC

V: TRBV6-2/TRBV6-3
D: -
size: -
J: TRBJ2-7
CDR3: CASSYGQSSYEQYF
DNA: TGTGCCAGCAGTTACGGGCAAAGCTCCTACGAGCAGTACTTC

V: TRBV9
D: TRBD2
size: -
J: TRBJ2-3
CDR3: CASSAYRAGGLDTQYF
DNA: TGTGCCAGCAGCGCCTATCGGGCGGGGGGTTTAGATACGCAGTATTTT

V: TRBV5-1
D: -
size: few
J: TRBJ1-1
CDR3: CASSSLSYTEAFF
DNA: TGCGCCAGCAGCTCCCTAAGCTACACTGAAGCTTTCTTT

V: TRBV28
D: TRBD1
size: -
J: TRBJ1-3
CDR3: CASRTGTGDLLGNTIYF
DNA: TGTGCCAGCAGAACCGGGACAGGGGACCTCCTCGGAAACACCATATATTTT

V: TRBV10-1
D: -
size: -
J: TRBJ2-1
CDR3: CASSEPRTYNEQFF
DNA: TGCGCCAGCAGTGAACCTAGGACTTACAATGAGCAGTTCTTC

V: TRBV4-2
D: TRBD2
size: few
J: TRBJ2-1
CDR3: CASSQVLAGGPYNEQFF
DNA: TGTGCCAGCAGCCAAGTTTTAGCGGGAGGGCCCTACAATGAGCAGTTCTTC